This TCR beta chain was profiled in a study of T-cell reconstitution after alpha-beta-depleted transplantation in children. For TCRbeta, the library was prepared with unique molecular identifiers. TCRdb analysed the PCR reads with MiXCR anew, one entry per CDR3 protein. The sample includes 700,000 to 950,000 distinct CDR3 sequences, 16% seen only once; the top ten take about 5%. The clonotype originates from a male patient younger than 18 who had a stem cell transplant for acute lymphoblastic leukemia, so the T cells may come from the graft donor. The material sequenced was PBMCs, mostly from graft donor cells, taken 360 days after TCRalphabeta/CD19-depleted stem cell transplant.

The DNA for the CDR3 is TGCAGTGCTAGAACCGGGAGGATCCCCCTCAATGAGCAGTTCTTC. Encoded protein: CSARTGRIPLNEQFF. The V and J genes are TRBV20-1 and TRBJ2-1; 7 bases agree with TRBD2. With 2 bases clipped from V and 6 bases from J, the junction kept 10 bases outside the gene matches. CDR1 is DFQATT, CDR2 SNEGSKA, per germline (reference sequence). The CDR3 runs 15 residues.